These T cell receptor beta chains were read from a single sample in a study of cytomegalovirus exposure and HLA in healthy donors. Profiled with immunoSEQ multiplex PCR; TCRdb holds only in-frame clones, not every one. The sample yields tens of thousands of clones, 72% seen once. The sequenced sample consisted of PBMCs. These TCRs come from a woman aged 40 to 50 in good health and CMV-seropositive. Both conserved end residues are part of each CDR3. A D gene is named only where the DNA matches it firmly. Only some rows state a clone size, as once, few, many or a class for expanded clones.

16 TRBJ2-1 TRBV7-8 TRBD2 few CASSSGLALSYNEQFF TGTGCCAGCAGCTCAGGACTAGCCCTCTCCTACAATGAGCAGTTCTTC
18 TRBJ1-2 TRBV30 . . CAWSVGGAVGRKNYGYPF TGTGCCTGGAGTGTAGGGGGGGCAGTGGGTCGGAAAAACTATGGCTACCCCTTC
17 TRBJ1-4 TRBV18 TRBD1 . CASSPGTGGNSNEKLFF TGTGCCAGCTCACCTGGGACAGGGGGCAATTCTAATGAAAAACTGTTTTTT
15 TRBJ2-7 TRBV6-1 . . CASSEGGNGLREQYF TGTGCCAGCAGTGAGGGCGGGAACGGGTTACGCGAGCAGTACTTC
12 TRBJ2-7 TRBV28 TRBD2 . CASTTGGPEQYF TGTGCCAGCACTACGGGGGGGCCCGAGCAGTACTTC
19 TRBJ2-3 TRBV7-2 TRBD2 . CASSSRGTSGGTYTDTQYF TGTGCCAGCAGCTCGAGGGGGACTAGCGGGGGAACCTACACAGATACGCAGTATTTT
16 TRBJ1-4 TRBV19 TRBD1 . CASSTNPGTGGEKLFF TGTGCCAGTAGTACGAACCCCGGGACAGGGGGTGAAAAACTGTTTTTT
13 TRBJ1-1 TRBV30 . . CAWSVEGNTEAFF TGTGCCTGGAGTGTTGAGGGTAACACTGAAGCTTTCTTT
16 TRBJ2-3 TRBV5-1 TRBD2 . CASSVGLAGGSDTQYF TGCGCCAGCAGCGTCGGACTAGCGGGAGGGTCAGATACGCAGTATTTT
15 TRBJ2-3 TRBV28 . . CATGVLGGGQDTQYF TGTGCCACCGGAGTTTTAGGGGGGGGTCAAGATACGCAGTATTTT
13 TRBJ1-1 TRBV6-1 . many CASAESMNTEAFF TGTGCCAGCGCCGAGAGTATGAACACTGAAGCTTTCTTT
15 TRBJ2-5 TRBV6-1 . . CASSEGVAEFETQYF TGTGCCAGCAGTGAAGGAGTGGCGGAGTTCGAGACCCAGTACTTC
14 TRBJ1-2 TRBV7-9 TRBD1 . CASSSAGQGDGYTF TGTGCCAGCAGCTCAGCGGGACAGGGGGATGGCTACACCTTC
14 TRBJ2-7 TRBV10-1 . few CASSGGSGVYEQYF TGCGCCAGCAGTGGAGGATCAGGGGTCTACGAGCAGTACTTC
17 TRBJ2-3 TRBV11-2 TRBD2 . CASSLETSGTSTDTQYF TGTGCCAGCAGCCTGGAAACTAGCGGGACTAGCACAGATACGCAGTATTTT
14 TRBJ2-1 TRBV10-1 TRBD1 . CASSRGSGDNEQFF TGCGCCAGCAGCAGGGGGTCAGGGGACAATGAGCAGTTCTTC